The 2 T cell receptor beta chains below come from one sample, sequenced in a study of T-cell memory formation after mild COVID-19. TCRdb re-derived calls from the 5' RACE reads in MiXCR, one entry per CDR3 protein. The sample lists approximately 210,000 distinct CDR3 sequences, more than 25% occurring once. Sequenced input: PBMCs or a T cell subset sorted from them (not recorded which). These receptors all come from an adult woman who had mild COVID-19 (a few samples of this study predate the infection). Cell type and time point are not known.

This chain uses TRBV19 with TRBJ1-1; no reliable D call. The CDR3 is made up of 11 amino acids. Per the germline V gene, CDR1 is LNHDA and CDR2 is SQIVND (reference sequence). The V gene lost 3 bases and the J gene lost 6 bases, with 5 bases spanning the gap. The CDR3 loop reads CASSIGAEAFF. CDR3 nucleotides: TGTGCCAGTAGTATCGGGGCTGAAGCTTTCTTT. The full variable domain, completed using reference TRBV19 and TRBJ1-1, is DGGITQSPKYLFRKEGQNVTLSCEQNLNHDAMYWYRQDPGQGLRLIYYSQIVNDFQKGDIAEGYSVSREKKESFPLTVTSAQKNPTAFYLCASSIGAEAFFGQGTRLTVV.

The gene calls are TRBV6-4 and TRBJ2-1; possible D gene TRBD1, 5 bases. This CDR3 has 16 residues. Trimming took off 0 bases at V and 1 base at J, with 10 bases between the two ends. From germline, CDR1 is MRHNA and CDR2 SNTAGT. Here the CDR3 reads CASSDSVTASYNEQFF. CDR3 nucleotide sequence: TGTGCCAGCAGTGACTCGGTGACAGCTTCCTACAATGAGCAGTTCTTC.